The text below deals with one T cell receptor beta chain. Its antigen is unknown. These data belong to a study of T cell repertoires in cytomegalovirus infection. General study findings and limits: Across the ex vivo response, the dominant clonotypes were HLA-C-restricted CMV-specific TCR beta clonotypes.

TCRdb re-called the reads through MiXCR, storing one row per CDR3 protein. The table includes 250,000 to 350,000 distinct CDR3 sequences, 20% to 30% detected once. The germline CDR1 and CDR2 sequences are SNHLY and FYNNEI. V lost 5 bases, J lost 6 bases, and 14 bases lay in between. The CDR3 loop spans 14 amino acids. The receptor was isolated from a human donor in good health (CMV status not recorded). Some clones in this sample may be carry-over from other donors' samples. The chain joins TRBV2 to TRBJ2-1; D is possibly TRBD1 (7 bases). Sample: PBMCs. In DNA form, the CDR3 reads TGTGCCAGCAGTCAGGCAGGGGGGATCAATGAGCAGTTCTTC. This codes for CASSQAGGINEQFF. Full variable domain (outside the CDR3, taken from reference TRBV2 and TRBJ2-1): EPEVTQTPSHQVTQMGQEVILRCVPISNHLYFYWYRQILGQKVEFLVSFYNNEISEKSEIFDDQFSVERPDGSNFTLKIRSTKLEDSAMYFCASSQAGGINEQFFGPGTRLTVL.